This entry describes one T cell receptor (beta chain). There are 14 residues in the CDR3. Germline values: CDR1 SGHVS, CDR2 FQNEAQ. Between the trimmed V and J ends, which lost 5 bases and 0 bases, there was a span of 11 bases. Extraction and reverse transcription of RNA yielded cDNA as the sequencing template. Some clones are missing from TCRdb's copy, which holds only in-frame ones; the method was immunoSEQ multiplex PCR. The sample lists roughly 92,000 clones, about 70% seen once, with around a sixth in the top ten. The sample is drawn from a study of CD8+ T cells in alopecia areata. Indicated treatment: oral pan-JAK inhibitor, 5-10 mg twice daily.

The input for sequencing was CD8+ T cells sorted from blood, taken between weeks 43 and 45, from a patient treated with tofacitinib. The receptor comes from a human donor with alopecia areata. The chain uses TRBV7-8 and TRBJ2-7; D may be TRBD2 (5 bases). In DNA, the CDR3 is TGTGCCAGCAGCCCCGACGGACTCTCCTACGAGCAGTACTTC. Protein product: CASSPDGLSYEQYF.